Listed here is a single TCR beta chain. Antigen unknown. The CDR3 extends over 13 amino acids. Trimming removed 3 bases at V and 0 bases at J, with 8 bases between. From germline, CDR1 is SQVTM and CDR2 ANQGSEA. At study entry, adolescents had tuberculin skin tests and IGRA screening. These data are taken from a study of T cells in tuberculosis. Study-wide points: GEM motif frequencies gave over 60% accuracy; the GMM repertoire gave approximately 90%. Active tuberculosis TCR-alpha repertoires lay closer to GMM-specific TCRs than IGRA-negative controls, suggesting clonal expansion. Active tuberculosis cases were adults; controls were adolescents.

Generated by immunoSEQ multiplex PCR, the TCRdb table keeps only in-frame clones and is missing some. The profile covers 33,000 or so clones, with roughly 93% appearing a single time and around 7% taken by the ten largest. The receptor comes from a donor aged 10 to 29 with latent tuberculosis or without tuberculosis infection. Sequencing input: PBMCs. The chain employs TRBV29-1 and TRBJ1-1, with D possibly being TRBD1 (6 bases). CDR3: CSVDQGMNTEAFF. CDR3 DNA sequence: TGCAGCGTTGATCAGGGGATGAACACTGAAGCTTTCTTT.